A single sample gave rise to the 3 T cell receptor beta chains below, sequenced in a study of T cells expressing NK-cell markers. Reprocessing the 5' RACE reads, TCRdb reports a single entry for every CDR3 protein and omits DNA. The sample table sets out a few hundred thousand distinct CDR3 sequences. Sequenced sample: blood T cells: a sorted CD56 or NKG2C T cell subset, CD4+ or CD8+ T cells, or bulk PBMC T cells (not recorded which). All receptors derive from a man aged 18 to 29 in good health.

The gene calls are TRBV11-2 and TRBJ2-3; absent DNA, TCRdb's TRBD2 call cannot be checked. The CDR3 is made up of 19 amino acids. Per germline, CDR1 SGHAT and CDR2 FQNNGV. CDR3: CASSSGLAGGPLSTDTQYF.

The chain uses TRBV28 and TRBJ2-7; lacking DNA, the TRBD2 call made by TCRdb goes unchecked. The germline V gene encodes CDR1 MDHEN and CDR2 SYDVKM. There are 15 residues in the CDR3. CDR3 in amino acids: CASSPEGAGHTEQYF.

The chain combines TRBV7-7 with TRBJ2-1; lacking DNA, the TRBD2 call made by TCRdb goes unchecked. Looked up from germline, CDR1 is SSHAT and CDR2 is FNYEAQ (reference sequence). This CDR3 contains 15 residues. CDR3 in amino acids: CASSLRTSGSGEQFF.